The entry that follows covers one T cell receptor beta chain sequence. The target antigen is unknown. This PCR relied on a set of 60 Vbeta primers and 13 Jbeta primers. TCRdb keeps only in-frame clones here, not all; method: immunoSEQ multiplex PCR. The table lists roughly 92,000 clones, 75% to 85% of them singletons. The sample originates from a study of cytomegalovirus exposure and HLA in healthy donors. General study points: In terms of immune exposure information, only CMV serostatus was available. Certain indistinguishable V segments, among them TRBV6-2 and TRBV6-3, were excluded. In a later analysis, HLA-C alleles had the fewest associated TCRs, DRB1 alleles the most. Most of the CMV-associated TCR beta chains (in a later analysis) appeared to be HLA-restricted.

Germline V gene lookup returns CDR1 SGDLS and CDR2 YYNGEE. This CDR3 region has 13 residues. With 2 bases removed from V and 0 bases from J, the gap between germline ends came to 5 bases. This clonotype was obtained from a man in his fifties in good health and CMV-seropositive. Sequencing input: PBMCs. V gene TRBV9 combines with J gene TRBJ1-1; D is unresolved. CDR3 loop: CASSVQVNTEAFF. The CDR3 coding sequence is TGTGCCAGCAGCGTTCAGGTGAACACTGAAGCTTTCTTT.